This T cell receptor beta chain comes out of a study of T cells expressing NK-cell markers. For TCR beta, cDNA was produced by 5'RACE template switching with UMIs. TCRdb reprocessed the 5' RACE reads and keeps a single row for each CDR3 protein, giving no DNA. The sample holds more than 400,000 distinct CDR3 sequences. Sequencing was done on a sample of blood T cells: a sorted CD56 or NKG2C T cell subset, CD4+ or CD8+ T cells, or bulk PBMC T cells (not recorded which). This sequence was found in a woman between 18 and 70 years old in good health.

This chain's CDR3 is CASSMTGDHQPQHF. The genes are TRBV19 and TRBJ1-5; the TCRdb call, TRBD1, lacks DNA for checking. The CDR3 contains 14 residues. Germline lookup yields CDR1 LNHDA and CDR2 SQIVND (reference sequence).